This T cell receptor beta chain derives from a study of CD8+ T cells in alopecia areata. This clone was observed once. The sorting of PBMCs gave CD4+ and CD8+ T cells. Extracted from the samples, RNA was reverse transcribed into cDNA to serve as the sequencing template. Sequenced by immunoSEQ multiplex PCR; TCRdb stores in-frame clones only, minus some. The sample shows 90,000 to 120,000 clones, approximately 59% of them seen only once. The CDR3 sequence is 10 residues long. In germline, CDR1 is SGHNT, CDR2 YYREEE (reference sequence). Trimming pared 4 bases from V and 8 bases from J, leaving 7 bases between.

This receptor was identified in a human donor in good health. The rearrangement uses TRBV5-4 and TRBJ2-7, with no clear D. Sequenced: CD8+ T cells sorted from blood. The CDR3 nucleotides read TGTGCCAGCAGCCCCAGCAAGCAGTACTTC. Its protein is CASSPSKQYF. The whole variable domain, remainder taken from reference TRBV5-4 and TRBJ2-7, is ETGVTQSPTHLIKTRGQQVTLRCSSQSGHNTVSWYQQALGQGPQFIFQYYREEENGRGNFPPRFSGLQFPNYSSELNVNALELDDSALYLCASSPSKQYFGPGTRLTVT.